One and the same sample provided the 23 T cell receptor beta chains below, sequenced in a study of OX40 agonist ivuxolimab in advanced cancers. This table comes from immunoSEQ multiplex PCR, and its TCRdb copy is limited to in-frame clones, with some not included. The data contain 89,000 or so clones, about 90% of them singletons. Sequencing used CD4+ or CD8+ T cells sorted from blood, obtained in a trial of the OX40 agonist ivuxolimab. Source of these receptors: an adult with an advanced solid tumor such as melanoma, head and neck, liver or kidney cancer.

The table lists this clone with a count of one. The V call is TRBV5-6, the J call TRBJ1-1; 7 bases align to TRBD1. The CDR3 covers 15 residues. V lost 1 base to trimming and J lost 3 bases; unmatched junction nucleotides: 6. CDR1 and CDR2 from the germline V gene are SGHDT and YYEEEE. CDR3: CASSLRQGGYTEAFF. Written as DNA, the CDR3 is TGTGCCAGCAGCTTGAGGCAGGGGGGATACACTGAAGCTTTCTTT.

The rearrangement uses TRBV4-1 and TRBJ1-1; D is undetermined. The CDR3 is 15 amino acids. V shed 4 bases and J shed 10 bases, with 22 bases lying between them. Germline V gene data show CDR1 as MGHRA and CDR2 as YSYEKL. The CDR3 loop is CASSPSGSPLFGAFF. CDR3 sequence (DNA): TGCGCCAGCAGCCCAAGTGGTAGCCCTCTTTTTGGAGCTTTCTTT.

The V gene is TRBV25-1, the J gene TRBJ2-1; 7 nucleotides line up with TRBD2. V shed 4 bases, J shed 4 bases, and the junction held 7 bases outside the gene matches. The CDR3 spans 15 residues. From germline, CDR1 is MGHDK and CDR2 SYGVNS. CDR3 in amino acids: CASSARGRPYNEQFF. DNA for the CDR3: TGTGCCAGCAGTGCCCGCGGGAGACCATACAATGAGCAGTTCTTC.

The chain combines TRBV10-3 with TRBJ2-1; 7 bases match TRBD2. The J segment lost 7 bases and the V segment lost 6 bases, leaving 9 bases of the junction unmatched. The length of the CDR3 is 14 residues. Germline CDR1 reads ENHRY; CDR2 reads SYGVKD. The CDR3 DNA sequence: TGTGCCATCAGAGCCACTAGCGTTATAAATGAGCAGTTCTTC. Translation: CAIRATSVINEQFF.

This chain's CDR3 is CASSFTTGISEQYV. CDR3 DNA sequence: TGTGCCAGCAGCTTTACGACGGGGATCAGCGAGCAGTACGTC. V and J are TRBV5-6 and TRBJ2-7; D may be TRBD2 (5 bases). The CDR3 extends over 14 amino acids. Per germline, CDR1 SGHDT and CDR2 YYEEEE. Trimming took 2 bases from V and 6 from J, leaving 15 bases between them.

V is TRBV9 and J is TRBJ2-1, with D unclear. V lost 1 base and J lost 6, with 11 bases in between. CDR3 length equals 14 residues. CDR1 and CDR2 from the germline V gene are SGDLS and YYNGEE. As DNA, the CDR3 is TGTGCCAGCAGCGTACCCCCTACTCCCAATGAGCAGTTCTTC. Amino acid sequence: CASSVPPTPNEQFF.

The V call is TRBV28, the J call TRBJ1-2, with D hard to call. V was cut by 5 bases and J by 2 bases, with 12 bases left in between. The germline gives CDR1 MDHEN, CDR2 SYDVKM. CDR3 size: 14 residues. This chain's CDR3 is CASSAVPTNYGYTF. CDR3 DNA: TGTGCCAGCAGTGCCGTTCCGACCAACTATGGCTACACCTTC.

This clone was seen just once. This chain connects TRBV30 to TRBJ1-2, with a tentative D call TRBD1 (5 bases). The V end lost 3 bases, the J end lost 7 bases, and 9 bases lay between the germline ends. Germline V gene lookup returns CDR1 GTSNPN and CDR2 SVGIG (reference sequence). The CDR3 is 11 residues long. This chain's CDR3 is CAWSLGGGYTF. Here the CDR3 DNA reads TGTGCCTGGAGCCTCGGGGGTGGCTACACCTTC. Looking up the rest from reference TRBV30 and TRBJ1-2 gives the full variable domain: SQTIHQWPATLVQPVGSPLSLECTVEGTSNPNLYWYRQAAGRGLQLLFYSVGIGQISSEVPQNLSASRPQDRQFILSSKKLLLSDSGFYLCAWSLGGGYTFGSGTRLTVV.

The chain joins TRBV15 to TRBJ2-3; the D gene is possibly TRBD2 (5 bases). The CDR3 runs 13 residues. Germline-derived CDR1 and CDR2 are LNHNV and YYDKDF (reference sequence). The V and J ends lost 9 bases and 4 bases respectively, with 14 bases between them. The CDR3 here is CATEIFGADTQYF. In nucleotides, the CDR3 is TGTGCCACGGAAATCTTCGGGGCAGATACGCAGTATTTT.

The V and J genes are TRBV13 and TRBJ2-3, with D possibly TRBD2 on 5 matching bases. The germline V gene encodes CDR1 PRHDT and CDR2 FYEKMQ (reference sequence). The CDR3 runs 14 residues. V was trimmed by 3 bases and J by 2 bases, leaving 9 bases between them. In nucleotides, the CDR3 is TGTGCCAGCAGCTTGGGGAGTTTCACAGATACGCAGTATTTT. Translation gives CASSLGSFTDTQYF.

The rearrangement links TRBV7-2 to TRBJ2-1; TRBD2 is a possible D gene (5 bases). Trimming cost V 1 base and J 3 bases, with 16 bases left between them. In germline, CDR1 is SGHTA, CDR2 FQGNSA. This CDR3 spans 17 amino acids. The CDR3 reads CASSLGAIANGYNEQFF. DNA of the CDR3: TGTGCCAGCAGCTTAGGGGCTATAGCGAATGGCTACAATGAGCAGTTCTTC.

The genes are TRBV19 and TRBJ2-1, with D perhaps matching TRBD1 or TRBD2 (6 bases each). Trimming cost V 3 bases and J 7 bases, with 13 bases left between them. The V gene's germline CDR1 is LNHDA and CDR2 SQIVND (reference sequence). The CDR3 is 14 amino acids. CDR3 residues: CASSIRGRINEQFF. The CDR3 DNA follows: TGTGCCAGTAGTATTAGGGGGAGGATTAATGAGCAGTTCTTC.

This clone was counted a single time. The V call is TRBV18, the J call TRBJ1-3; D gene ambiguous. Germline lookup yields CDR1 KGHSH and CDR2 LQKENI. Trimming pared 5 bases from V and 0 bases from J, leaving 5 bases between. The CDR3 sequence is 13 residues long. DNA of the CDR3: TGTGCCAGCTCAGACCACTCTGGAAACACCATATATTTT. Its protein is CASSDHSGNTIYF.

The rearrangement links TRBV4-3 to TRBJ2-1; 15 bases match TRBD2. The CDR3 sequence is 18 residues long. With V trimmed by 0 bases and J by 3 bases, 3 bases remained unmatched. Germline loops: CDR1 LGHNA, CDR2 YSLEER. CDR3 DNA sequence: TGCGCCAGCAGCCAAGACGGACTAGCGGGGGGGAGCTACAATGAGCAGTTCTTC. Translating it yields CASSQDGLAGGSYNEQFF.

The DNA for the CDR3 is TGTGCCTGGAGTGGCAGATACACTGAAGCTTTCTTT. Translated: CAWSGRYTEAFF. The V gene is TRBV30, the J gene TRBJ1-1; D call uncertain. Trimming removed 1 base at V and 3 bases at J, with 6 bases between. The CDR3 length is 12 residues. CDR1 is GTSNPN and CDR2 is SVGIG in the germline V gene (reference sequence).

The chain couples TRBV19 to TRBJ2-1, with 7 positions matching TRBD2. Trimming removed 10 bases from V and 3 bases from J; junction bases left unmatched: 0. CDR1 LNHDA and CDR2 SQIVND come from the germline V gene (reference sequence). This CDR3 has 11 residues. The CDR3 here is CATGGYNEQFF. For the CDR3, the DNA is TGTGCCACGGGAGGCTACAATGAGCAGTTCTTC.

This clone has just one count. The CDR3 reads CASSPTGHGYTF. CDR3 DNA: TGTGCCAGCAGCCCGACAGGGCATGGCTACACCTTC. The chain is built from TRBV6-6 and TRBJ1-2; TRBD1 matches 7 bases. J gave up 6 bases and V 6 bases, and 4 bases lay outside the gene matches. This CDR3 is 12 amino acids long. Germline CDR1 and CDR2: MNHNY and SVGAGI (reference sequence).

J is TRBJ1-3 and V is TRBV27, with D possibly matching TRBD1 (5 bases). V was shortened by 0 bases and J by 2 bases, with 11 bases between the two germline ends. In germline, CDR1 is MNHEY, CDR2 SMNVEV (reference sequence). The CDR3 length is 16 residues. CDR3 amino acids: CASSLSLGETGNTIYF. The CDR3 DNA sequence: TGTGCCAGCAGTTTATCGTTGGGGGAAACTGGAAACACCATATATTTT.

This rearrangement joins TRBV7-9 to TRBJ2-2, with 8 nucleotides matching TRBD2. Germline V gives CDR1 SEHNR, CDR2 FQNEAQ (reference sequence). The CDR3 runs to 15 residues. V trimming: 5 bases; J trimming: 3 bases; junction bases outside the gene matches: 5. Written as DNA, the CDR3 is TGTGCCAGCAGCACCGCGGGGGGCTACACCGGGGAGCTGTTTTTT. Translated, it gives CASSTAGGYTGELFF.

In DNA form, the CDR3 reads TGTGCCATCAGTGCATCAGGGGCGCGCACTGAAGCTTTCTTT. Amino acid sequence: CAISASGARTEAFF. The chain joins TRBV10-3 to TRBJ1-1, with a possible D match to TRBD1 (6 bases). Germline CDR1 reads ENHRY; CDR2 reads SYGVKD. This CDR3 is built from 14 residues. Deletions cut 4 bases from V and 4 bases from J, with 13 bases between.

The chain employs TRBV6-5 and TRBJ2-2, with no clear D. V was clipped by 2 bases and J by 0 bases, with 7 bases between them. The CDR3 contains 15 residues. The germline CDR1 and CDR2 sequences are MNHEY and SVGAGI. DNA for the CDR3: TGTGCCAGCAGTTACCAGACCGCGAACACCGGGGAGCTGTTTTTT. Translating it yields CASSYQTANTGELFF.

The chain uses TRBV30 and TRBJ1-6; D remains unclear. CDR3 length: 14 residues. The germline V gene encodes CDR1 GTSNPN and CDR2 SVGIG (reference sequence). Trimming removed 2 bases from V and 3 bases from J, with 8 bases in between. The CDR3 loop reads CAWSTENYNSPLHF. The CDR3 nucleotides are TGTGCCTGGAGTACTGAGAACTATAATTCACCCCTCCACTTT. Together with reference TRBV30 and TRBJ1-6, the CDR3 gives the full variable domain: SQTIHQWPATLVQPVGSPLSLECTVEGTSNPNLYWYRQAAGRGLQLLFYSVGIGQISSEVPQNLSASRPQDRQFILSSKKLLLSDSGFYLCAWSTENYNSPLHFGNGTRLTVT.

The chain employs TRBV28 and TRBJ2-1; D is undetermined. Germline CDR1 MDHEN, CDR2 SYDVKM. The V end was cut by 7 bases, the J end by 5 bases, with 6 bases between. The CDR3 spans 11 residues. The CDR3 loop reads CASTRNNEQFF. Written as DNA, the CDR3 is TGTGCCAGCACTAGAAACAATGAGCAGTTCTTC.